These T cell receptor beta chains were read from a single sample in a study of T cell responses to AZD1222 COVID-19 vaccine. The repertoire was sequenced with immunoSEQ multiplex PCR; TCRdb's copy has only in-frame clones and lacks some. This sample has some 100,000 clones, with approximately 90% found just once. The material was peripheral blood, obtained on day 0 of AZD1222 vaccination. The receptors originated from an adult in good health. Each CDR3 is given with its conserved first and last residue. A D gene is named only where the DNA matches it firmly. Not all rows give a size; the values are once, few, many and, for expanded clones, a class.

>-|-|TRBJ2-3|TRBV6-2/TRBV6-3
CASSSGDGSTDTQYF
TGTGCCAGCAGTTCGGGGGATGGAAGCACAGATACGCAGTATTTT
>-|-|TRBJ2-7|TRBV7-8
CASMSLTLHVDEQYF
TGTGCCAGCATGTCCTTGACTCTTCATGTTGACGAGCAGTACTTC
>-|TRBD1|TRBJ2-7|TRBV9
CASSVTGASYEQYF
TGTGCCAGCAGCGTTACAGGGGCCTCCTACGAGCAGTACTTC
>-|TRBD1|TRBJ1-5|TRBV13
CASSSHRGGGNQPQHF
TGTGCCAGCAGCTCTCACAGGGGTGGGGGCAATCAGCCCCAGCATTTT
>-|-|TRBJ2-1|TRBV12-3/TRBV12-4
CASSLARTIEQFF
TGTGCCAGCAGTTTAGCACGAACAATTGAGCAGTTCTTC
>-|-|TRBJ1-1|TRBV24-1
CATSGSLNTEAFF
TGTGCCACCAGTGGTTCCCTGAACACTGAAGCTTTCTTT
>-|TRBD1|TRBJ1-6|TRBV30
CAWSAFDRGNSPLHF
TGTGCCTGGAGTGCCTTTGACAGGGGCAATTCACCCCTCCACTTT
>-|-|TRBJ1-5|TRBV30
CAWSVGRGPNQPQHF
TGTGCCTGGAGTGTAGGGAGGGGTCCCAATCAGCCCCAGCATTTT
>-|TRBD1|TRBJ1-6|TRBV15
CATSRDIGTDRNSPLHF
TGTGCCACCAGCAGAGATATCGGGACAGATAGAAATTCACCCCTCCACTTT
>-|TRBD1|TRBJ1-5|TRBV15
CATSRAVSGGLIQPQHF
TGTGCCACCAGCAGAGCCGTGTCAGGGGGCCTAATTCAGCCCCAGCATTTT
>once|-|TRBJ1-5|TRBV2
CASSGENQPQHF
TGTGCCAGCAGTGGGGAGAATCAGCCCCAGCATTTT
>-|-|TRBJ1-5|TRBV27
CASRRERDQPQHF
TGTGCCAGCAGGAGGGAGAGGGATCAGCCCCAGCATTTT
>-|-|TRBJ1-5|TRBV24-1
CATSAGEGQPQHF
TGTGCCACCAGTGCTGGGGAGGGTCAGCCCCAGCATTTT
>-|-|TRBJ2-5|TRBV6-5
CASTPRGGTETQYF
TGTGCCAGCACCCCCCGAGGGGGGACGGAGACCCAGTACTTC
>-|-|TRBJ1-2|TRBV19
CASSIVGPGYGYTF
TGTGCCAGTAGTATAGTCGGGCCAGGGTATGGCTACACCTTC
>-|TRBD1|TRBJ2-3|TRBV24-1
CATSDLKGQGSTDTQYF
TGTGCCACCAGTGATTTGAAGGGACAGGGCAGCACAGATACGCAGTATTTT
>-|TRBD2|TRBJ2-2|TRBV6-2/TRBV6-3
CASSYLRGGVGELFF
TGTGCCAGCAGTTATCTGCGGGGGGGCGTCGGGGAGCTGTTTTTT
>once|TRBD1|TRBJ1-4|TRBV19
CASSVPTGGSEKLFF
TGTGCCAGTAGTGTACCGACAGGGGGCAGTGAAAAACTGTTTTTT
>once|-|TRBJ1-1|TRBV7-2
CASSFKYGNTEAFF
TGTGCCAGCAGCTTCAAGTACGGGAACACTGAAGCTTTCTTT
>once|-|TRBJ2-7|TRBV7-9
CASSLGSYEQYF
TGTGCCAGCAGCTTGGGAAGTTACGAGCAGTACTTC
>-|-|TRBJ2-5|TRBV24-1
CATSDFGLSAQYF
TGTGCCACCAGTGATTTTGGACTCAGCGCCCAGTACTTC
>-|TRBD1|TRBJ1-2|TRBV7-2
CASSPKGDRVLFNYGYTF
TGTGCCAGCAGCCCGAAAGGGGACAGGGTCTTATTTAACTATGGCTACACCTTC
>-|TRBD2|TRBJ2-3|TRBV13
CASSLEGLAGASTDTQYF
TGTGCCAGCAGCTTAGAGGGACTAGCGGGGGCTTCCACAGATACGCAGTATTTT
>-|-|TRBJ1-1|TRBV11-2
CASSLAPEAFF
TGTGCCAGCAGCTTAGCTCCTGAAGCTTTCTTT
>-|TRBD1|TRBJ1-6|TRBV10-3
CAISEVRGPGNSPLHF
TGTGCCATCAGTGAGGTCAGGGGGCCGGGGAATTCACCCCTCCACTTT
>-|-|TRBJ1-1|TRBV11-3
CASSPGISMNTEAFF
TGTGCCAGCAGCCCAGGGATTTCCATGAACACTGAAGCTTTCTTT
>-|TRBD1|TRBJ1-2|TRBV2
CASRDRESSNYGYTF
TGTGCCAGCAGAGACAGGGAGTCGAGTAACTATGGCTACACCTTC
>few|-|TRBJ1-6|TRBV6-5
CASRSGPYNSPLHF
TGTGCCAGCAGATCGGGGCCATATAATTCACCCCTCCACTTT
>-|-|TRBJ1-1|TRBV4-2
CASSQDQEYTEAFF
TGTGCCAGCAGCCAAGATCAGGAGTACACTGAAGCTTTCTTT
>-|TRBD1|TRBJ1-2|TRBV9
CASSVGDRVYGYTF
TGTGCCAGCAGCGTAGGAGACAGGGTCTATGGCTACACCTTC
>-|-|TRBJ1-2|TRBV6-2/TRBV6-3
CASSSDRAYGYTF
TGTGCCAGCAGTTCAGACAGAGCCTATGGCTACACCTTC
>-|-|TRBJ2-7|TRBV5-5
CASSDWGTEQYF
TGTGCCAGCAGCGATTGGGGGACCGAGCAGTACTTC
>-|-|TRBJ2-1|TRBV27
CASSLWARDNEQFF
TGTGCCAGCAGTTTATGGGCCAGAGACAATGAGCAGTTCTTC
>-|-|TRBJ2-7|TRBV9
CASSAKDVYEQYF
TGTGCCAGCAGCGCCAAGGACGTTTACGAGCAGTACTTC
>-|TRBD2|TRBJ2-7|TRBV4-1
CASSQEMGGAGEQYF
TGCGCCAGCAGCCAAGAGATGGGAGGGGCTGGCGAGCAGTACTTC
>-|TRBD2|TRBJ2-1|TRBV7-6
CASNLSPSGGARVEQFF
TGTGCCAGCAACTTAAGCCCTAGCGGGGGGGCTAGGGTTGAGCAGTTCTTC
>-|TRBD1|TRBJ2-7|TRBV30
CACSRQGTSYEQYF
TGTGCCTGTTCTCGACAGGGGACCTCCTACGAGCAGTACTTC